The clone carrying this T cell receptor (beta chain) turned up a few times. This specimen comes from a study of CD8+ T cells in alopecia areata. TCR sequencing used cDNA made by reverse transcription of extracted RNA. Sequenced by immunoSEQ multiplex PCR; TCRdb stores in-frame clones only, minus some. The table includes about 180,000 clones, approximately 53% detected once. This sample's treatment: oral pan-JAK inhibitor, 5-10 mg twice daily. In germline, CDR1 is KGHSH, CDR2 LQKENI. The CDR3 has 15 amino acids. V lost 2 bases, J lost 5 bases, and 16 bases lay in between. The chain is built from TRBV18 and TRBJ2-7; D gene ambiguous. This TCR was recovered from a human donor with alopecia areata. Sample: CD8+ T cells sorted from blood, taken at week 24, from a patient treated with tofacitinib. The CDR3 coding sequence is TGTGCCAGCTCACCAGATGTGTATCGTACCAACGAGCAGTACTTC. It is translated as CASSPDVYRTNEQYF.